This is a list of T cell receptor beta chains from one sample in a study of shared clonotypes between healthy human individuals. Produced via immunoSEQ multiplex PCR; TCRdb's table is partial and in-frame only. The table shows roughly 2,000,000 clones, with over 85% occurring only once. The sequenced sample consisted of naive CD8+ T cells sorted from blood. The source is a man between 18 and 35 years old in good health. Each CDR3 is given with its conserved first and last residue. Each record gives: CDR3 length, clone size, D gene, V gene, J gene, CDR3 protein, CDR3 DNA. The D gene is left open where the match is weak. Clone size is given for some rows only: seen once, a few or many times, or a class if the clone is expanded.

cdr3_length: 14; clone_size: -; d_call: -; v_call: TRBV28; j_call: TRBJ2-7; cdr3_aa: CASSFGPGNYEQYF; cdr3_nt: TGTGCCAGCAGTTTTGGGCCAGGGAACTACGAGCAGTACTTC
cdr3_length: 12; clone_size: -; d_call: -; v_call: TRBV11-2; j_call: TRBJ1-1; cdr3_aa: CASSFWSTEAFF; cdr3_nt: TGTGCCAGCAGCTTCTGGAGCACTGAAGCTTTCTTT
cdr3_length: 17; clone_size: -; d_call: TRBD1; v_call: TRBV29-1; j_call: TRBJ2-1; cdr3_aa: CSVAGTGGRRSYNEQFF; cdr3_nt: TGCAGCGTGGCCGGGACAGGGGGTCGTAGGTCCTACAATGAGCAGTTCTTC
cdr3_length: 15; clone_size: -; d_call: -; v_call: TRBV9; j_call: TRBJ2-3; cdr3_aa: CASSVGYGGPDTQYF; cdr3_nt: TGTGCCAGCAGCGTAGGTTACGGGGGGCCAGATACGCAGTATTTT
cdr3_length: 13; clone_size: -; d_call: -; v_call: TRBV10-1; j_call: TRBJ2-7; cdr3_aa: CASSPAGTYEQYF; cdr3_nt: TGCGCCAGCAGTCCGGCCGGTACCTACGAGCAGTACTTC
cdr3_length: 15; clone_size: -; d_call: TRBD1; v_call: TRBV9; j_call: TRBJ2-1; cdr3_aa: CASSVVGQGFDEQFF; cdr3_nt: TGTGCCAGCAGCGTAGTGGGACAGGGTTTCGATGAGCAGTTCTTC
cdr3_length: 14; clone_size: -; d_call: TRBD1; v_call: TRBV19; j_call: TRBJ2-3; cdr3_aa: CASRETGGEDTQYF; cdr3_nt: TGTGCCAGTAGGGAGACAGGGGGCGAGGATACGCAGTATTTT
cdr3_length: 17; clone_size: -; d_call: -; v_call: TRBV4-3; j_call: TRBJ1-4; cdr3_aa: CASSPVGGAGFNEKLFF; cdr3_nt: TGCGCCAGCAGCCCTGTCGGGGGCGCCGGGTTTAATGAAAAACTGTTTTTT
cdr3_length: 15; clone_size: -; d_call: TRBD2; v_call: TRBV5-6; j_call: TRBJ2-1; cdr3_aa: CASSSGGDGGMEQFF; cdr3_nt: TGTGCCAGCAGCTCGGGAGGGGACGGGGGAATGGAGCAGTTCTTC
cdr3_length: 12; clone_size: -; d_call: -; v_call: TRBV7-9; j_call: TRBJ1-1; cdr3_aa: CASTSGNTEAFF; cdr3_nt: TGTGCCAGCACGTCCGGGAACACTGAAGCTTTCTTT
cdr3_length: 17; clone_size: -; d_call: TRBD2; v_call: TRBV7-6; j_call: TRBJ2-3; cdr3_aa: CASSFGTSGGWQDTQYF; cdr3_nt: TGTGCCAGCAGCTTCGGGACTAGCGGGGGTTGGCAAGATACGCAGTATTTT
cdr3_length: 11; clone_size: once; d_call: -; v_call: TRBV30; j_call: TRBJ2-4; cdr3_aa: CAWSVGLAKYF; cdr3_nt: TGTGCCTGGAGTGTAGGCCTAGCGAAATACTTC
cdr3_length: 13; clone_size: once; d_call: TRBD1; v_call: TRBV10-3; j_call: TRBJ1-2; cdr3_aa: CAIRGQGTDGYTF; cdr3_nt: TGTGCCATCAGGGGACAGGGGACGGATGGCTACACCTTC
cdr3_length: 14; clone_size: -; d_call: -; v_call: TRBV15; j_call: TRBJ2-1; cdr3_aa: CATSREKAYREQFF; cdr3_nt: TGTGCCACCAGCAGAGAAAAAGCGTATCGCGAGCAGTTCTTC
cdr3_length: 15; clone_size: -; d_call: -; v_call: TRBV2; j_call: TRBJ2-2; cdr3_aa: CASSAGATNTGELFF; cdr3_nt: TGTGCCAGCAGCGCGGGGGCCACGAACACCGGGGAGCTGTTTTTT
cdr3_length: 19; clone_size: -; d_call: TRBD1; v_call: TRBV30; j_call: TRBJ2-7; cdr3_aa: CAWTAPGQGAVGASYEQYF; cdr3_nt: TGTGCCTGGACCGCTCCGGGACAGGGGGCTGTGGGGGCCTCCTACGAGCAGTACTTC
cdr3_length: 13; clone_size: -; d_call: -; v_call: TRBV10-3; j_call: TRBJ1-3; cdr3_aa: CAIADSSGNTIYF; cdr3_nt: TGTGCCATCGCAGACAGCTCTGGAAACACCATATATTTT
cdr3_length: 16; clone_size: -; d_call: TRBD2; v_call: TRBV6-5; j_call: TRBJ2-1; cdr3_aa: CASSYGTSGSMDEQFF; cdr3_nt: TGTGCCAGCAGTTACGGGACTAGCGGGAGCATGGATGAGCAGTTCTTC
cdr3_length: 15; clone_size: -; d_call: TRBD1; v_call: TRBV9; j_call: TRBJ2-1; cdr3_aa: CASSPTWDSYNEQFF; cdr3_nt: TGTGCCAGCAGCCCAACTTGGGACAGCTACAATGAGCAGTTCTTC
cdr3_length: 13; clone_size: -; d_call: TRBD1; v_call: TRBV7-2; j_call: TRBJ2-7; cdr3_aa: CASSPQGAYEQYF; cdr3_nt: TGTGCCAGCAGCCCCCAGGGGGCCTACGAGCAGTACTTC
cdr3_length: 16; clone_size: -; d_call: TRBD1; v_call: TRBV5-4; j_call: TRBJ1-1; cdr3_aa: CASSFETGWEDTEAFF; cdr3_nt: TGTGCCAGCAGCTTCGAGACAGGGTGGGAGGACACTGAAGCTTTCTTT
cdr3_length: 12; clone_size: -; d_call: -; v_call: TRBV11-2; j_call: TRBJ2-7; cdr3_aa: CASSLTSNEQYF; cdr3_nt: TGTGCCAGCAGCCTTACTAGTAACGAGCAGTACTTC
cdr3_length: 16; clone_size: -; d_call: -; v_call: TRBV4-2; j_call: TRBJ2-7; cdr3_aa: CASRQDHQTVSYEQYF; cdr3_nt: TGTGCCAGCAGACAAGATCATCAGACAGTATCTTACGAGCAGTACTTC
cdr3_length: 14; clone_size: once; d_call: -; v_call: TRBV13; j_call: TRBJ1-1; cdr3_aa: CASSLDTVGTEAFF; cdr3_nt: TGTGCCAGCAGCTTAGACACGGTGGGCACTGAAGCTTTCTTT
cdr3_length: 17; clone_size: -; d_call: -; v_call: TRBV4-3; j_call: TRBJ1-1; cdr3_aa: CASSQENLREFNTEAFF; cdr3_nt: TGCGCCAGCAGCCAAGAAAATTTGCGAGAATTCAACACTGAAGCTTTCTTT
cdr3_length: 15; clone_size: -; d_call: -; v_call: TRBV23-1; j_call: TRBJ1-5; cdr3_aa: CASSHHAMEGQPQHF; cdr3_nt: TGCGCCAGCAGTCACCACGCAATGGAAGGTCAGCCCCAGCATTTT